Described below is a single TCR beta chain sequence and its context. Compared with germline, one end of the junction differs, possibly owing to a read error. This sample is part of a study of blood T cells in healthy people across ages. Whole-study context: For every two T cells, template switching captured about one barcoded beta molecule.

The CDR3 is 15 residues long. Germline CDR1 MDHEN, CDR2 SYDVKM. The use of a sample-barcoded 5' primer and a J-beta primer mix characterized a second PCR of 7 to 11 cycles. TCRdb passed the 5' RACE reads through MiXCR, listing each CDR3 protein once. Of more than 1,000,000 distinct CDR3 sequences detected, about 25% appear once; the ten largest clones hold about 0.72%. The same data also went into a second study, on T cells of mothers and their children. That publication notes: Mothers yielded over 10 million CDR3 reads, children some 3 million each. For related and unrelated pairs alike, thymic selection shapes TCR recombination output similarly. Related mother-child pairs shared slightly more overlap than unrelated pairs, but the difference was non-significant.

This receptor was obtained from a girl aged 2 to 9 in good health. The material sequenced was blood. The genes are TRBV28 and TRBJ2-5; 10 bases are shared with TRBD1. The better agreement between TRBJ2-7 and the DNA end casts doubt on the J call. This CDR3 is CASGLSTGGIYEQYF. The CDR3 DNA sequence: TGTGCCAGCGGTTTATCGACAGGGGGCATATACGAGCAGTACTTC.